In this sample, the clone carrying this T cell receptor beta chain turned up once. The antigen is not known. This sample is drawn from a study of CD8 T cell repertoires and HIV-1 epitope variants. Study at large: Controls included no peptide, Ebola AY9 epitope, and a CMV, EBV, flu pool. 1M T cells were kept uncultured as a baseline.

Per the germline V gene, CDR1 is SEHNR and CDR2 is FQNEAQ (reference sequence). The CDR3 has 14 amino acids. V lost 0 bases and J 4 bases, leaving 9 bases between the germline ends. Here immunoSEQ multiplex PCR was the method, and the copy in TCRdb shows in-frame clones only, minus some. The sample consists of a few thousand clones, about 66% of them appearing once. J is TRBJ1-1 and V is TRBV7-9, with no clear D. The receptor comes from a male donor with HIV. The sequencing sample was made of cultured CD8+ T cells derived from PBMCs. CDR3 nucleotides: TGTGCCAGCAGCTTAGCCACGGTGGGCACTGAAGCTTTCTTT. Protein sequence: CASSLATVGTEAFF.